A selection of T cell receptor beta chains follows, all from one sample in a study of untreated major depressive disorder. TCRdb's copy holds only in-frame clones and misses some; the assay was immunoSEQ multiplex PCR. The table shows roughly 14,000 clones, with just over 90% occurring only once. The sample consisted of CD4+ T cells from PBMCs. The receptor source for this set is a woman in her twenties or thirties with major depressive disorder. Both conserved end residues are part of each CDR3. D genes are given only for firm matches. The size of a clone is reported for some rows only, either as once, few or many, or as a class for expanded clones.

d_gene	v_gene	abundance	j_gene	CDR3nt	CDR3aa
NA	TRBV5-4	NA	TRBJ2-5	TGTGCCAGCAGCCTGCTATTGGAGCGGAACGGGGAGACCCAGTACTTC	CASSLLLERNGETQYF
NA	TRBV5-1	NA	TRBJ2-5	TGCGCCAGCAGCTCGGCGGGTTTAGGGACGAAGGGAATGGAGACCCAGTACTTC	CASSSAGLGTKGMETQYF
NA	TRBV5-1	NA	TRBJ2-3	TGCGCCAGCAGCTTGGGGGGAGCTAGCACAGATACGCAGTATTTT	CASSLGGASTDTQYF
NA	TRBV19	NA	TRBJ2-2	TGTGCCAGTAGTTTTGGGACACAAAACACCGGGGAGCTGTTTTTT	CASSFGTQNTGELFF
TRBD2	TRBV4-1	NA	TRBJ2-1	TGCGCCAGCAGCCAACGGCGGGAGGGCGGAGAGCAGTTCTTC	CASSQRREGGEQFF
TRBD1	TRBV5-4	NA	TRBJ1-4	TGTGCCAGCAGCTCGCACCGGGACAGGGGTACCACTAATGAAAAACTGTTTTTT	CASSSHRDRGTTNEKLFF
TRBD1	TRBV5-1	NA	TRBJ2-2	TGCGCCAGCAGCTTGGGGGGACAGGAGGGCACCGGGGAGCTGTTTTTT	CASSLGGQEGTGELFF
TRBD1	TRBV6-6	NA	TRBJ1-1	TGTGCCAGCAGCGTACAGGGGGACGGTGAAGCTTTCTTT	CASSVQGDGEAFF
TRBD2	TRBV9	NA	TRBJ2-1	TGTGCCAGCAGCGCCCGACTAGCGGGAGGTTACAATGAGCAGTTCTTC	CASSARLAGGYNEQFF
TRBD2	TRBV10-1	NA	TRBJ2-1	TGCGCCAGCAGTGAGGCTAGCGGACTTACCTACAATGAGCAGTTCTTC	CASSEASGLTYNEQFF
TRBD2	TRBV11-3	NA	TRBJ2-5	TGTGCCAGCAGCTTGGGACTATCAGAGACCCAGTACTTC	CASSLGLSETQYF
TRBD1	TRBV12-5	NA	TRBJ1-4	TGTGCTAGTGGTCGCGAACAGGGGCCGGGGGTAAAACTGTTTTTT	CASGREQGPGVKLFF
NA	TRBV6-1	NA	TRBJ2-1	TGTGCCAGCAGTGAAGGCGGCTATGATGAGCAGTTCTTC	CASSEGGYDEQFF
NA	TRBV5-4	NA	TRBJ2-2	TGTGCCAGCAGCTTTGAGTCTCGGGGGACCGGGGAGCTGTTTTTT	CASSFESRGTGELFF
NA	TRBV4-1	few	TRBJ2-1	TGCGCCAGCAGCCAAGATGGAGTCCCCTACAATGAGCAGTTCTTC	CASSQDGVPYNEQFF
TRBD1	TRBV5-4	NA	TRBJ2-1	TGTGCCAGCAGCTGGGGACAGAGCTCCTACAATGAGCAGTTCTTC	CASSWGQSSYNEQFF
NA	TRBV30	once	TRBJ1-1	TGTGCCTGGAGTGTACCCCTCTACGGGGGGTTCACTGAAGCTTTCTTT	CAWSVPLYGGFTEAFF
TRBD1	TRBV5-5	NA	TRBJ1-3	TGTGCCAGCAGCAGACAGGGCGGAAACACCATATATTTT	CASSRQGGNTIYF
TRBD2	TRBV10-3	NA	TRBJ2-2	TGTGCCGGCGGGACTAGCGGTAACACCGGGGAGCTGTTTTTT	CAGGTSGNTGELFF
NA	TRBV7-6	NA	TRBJ2-2	TGTGCCAGCAGCTTAGGACAGGAGATAAACACCGGGGAGCTGTTTTTT	CASSLGQEINTGELFF